This T cell receptor beta chain was profiled in a study of human T cells and chemical hapten exposure. Turning to the study itself: Variability of per-sample TCR yields stemmed mainly from small differences in pooled library volume.

This CDR3 is built from 17 residues. Germline loops: CDR1 SGHTA, CDR2 FQGNSA. Trimming cost V 1 base and J 0 bases, with 16 bases left between them. Documented time point: patch test 2, 6 weeks after DPC sensitization. Treatment indicated: therapeutic diphenylcyclopropenone sensitization with weekly scalp DPC. TCRdb called the RACE reads again in MiXCR, with one record for every CDR3 protein. The table lists 140,000 or so distinct CDR3 sequences, roughly 12% of them singletons. The sequence came from a woman in her fifties or sixties with alopecia areata. Some clones in this sample may be carry-over from other donors' samples. The sequences come from whole blood, collected in connection with sensitization to the hapten diphenylcyclopropenone (DPC). This sequence joins TRBV7-2 and TRBJ2-7; tentatively, D is TRBD2 (6 bases). CDR3 sequence: CASSLEGSSVVSYEQYF. CDR3 coding DNA: TGTGCCAGCAGCTTAGAAGGGTCTAGCGTAGTCTCCTACGAGCAGTACTTC. The variable domain in full, with the rest retrieved from reference TRBV7-2 and TRBJ2-7, is GAGVSQSPSNKVTEKGKDVELRCDPISGHTALYWYRQSLGQGLEFLIYFQGNSAPDKSGLPSDRFSAERTGGSVSTLTIQRTQQEDSAVYLCASSLEGSSVVSYEQYFGPGTRLTVT.